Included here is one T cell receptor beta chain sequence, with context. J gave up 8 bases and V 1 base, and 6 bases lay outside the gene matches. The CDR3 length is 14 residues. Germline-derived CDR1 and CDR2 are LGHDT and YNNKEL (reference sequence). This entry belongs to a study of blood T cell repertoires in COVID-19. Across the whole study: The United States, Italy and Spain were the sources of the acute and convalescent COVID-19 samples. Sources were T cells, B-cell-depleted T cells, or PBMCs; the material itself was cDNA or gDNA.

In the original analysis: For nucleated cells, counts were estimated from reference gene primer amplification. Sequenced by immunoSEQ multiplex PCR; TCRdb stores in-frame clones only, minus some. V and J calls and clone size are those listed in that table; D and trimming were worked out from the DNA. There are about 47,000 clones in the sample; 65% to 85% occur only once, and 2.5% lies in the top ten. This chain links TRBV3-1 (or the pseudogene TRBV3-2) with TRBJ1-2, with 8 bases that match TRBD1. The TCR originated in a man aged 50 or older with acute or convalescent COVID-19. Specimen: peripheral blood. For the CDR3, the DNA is TGTGCCAGCAGCCAAGGAGGGACAGGAGTAGGCTACACCTTC. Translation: CASSQGGTGVGYTF.